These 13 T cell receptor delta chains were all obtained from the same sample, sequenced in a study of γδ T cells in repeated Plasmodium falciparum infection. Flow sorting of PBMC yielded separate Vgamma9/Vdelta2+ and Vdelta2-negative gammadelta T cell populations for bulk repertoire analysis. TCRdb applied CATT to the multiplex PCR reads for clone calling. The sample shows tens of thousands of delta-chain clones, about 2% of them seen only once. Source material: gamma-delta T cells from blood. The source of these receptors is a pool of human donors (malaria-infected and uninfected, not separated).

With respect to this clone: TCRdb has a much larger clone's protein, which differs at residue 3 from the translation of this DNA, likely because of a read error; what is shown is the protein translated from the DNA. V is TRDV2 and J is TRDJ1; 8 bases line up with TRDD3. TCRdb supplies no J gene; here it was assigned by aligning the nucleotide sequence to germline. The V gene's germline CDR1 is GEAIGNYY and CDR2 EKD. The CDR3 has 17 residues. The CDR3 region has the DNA TGTGCCCGTGACACCGTTGGGGGATCCGGGGTCACCGATAAACTCATCTTT. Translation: CARDTVGGSGVTDKLIF.

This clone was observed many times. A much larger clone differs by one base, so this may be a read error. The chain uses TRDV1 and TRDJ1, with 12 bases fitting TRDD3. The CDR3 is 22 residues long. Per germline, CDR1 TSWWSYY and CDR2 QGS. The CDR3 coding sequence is TGTGCTCCTGGGGAACTCTGCCCTCATCTACTGGGGGATACCATATACACCGATAAACTCATCTTT. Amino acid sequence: CAPGELCPHLLGDTIYTDKLIF.

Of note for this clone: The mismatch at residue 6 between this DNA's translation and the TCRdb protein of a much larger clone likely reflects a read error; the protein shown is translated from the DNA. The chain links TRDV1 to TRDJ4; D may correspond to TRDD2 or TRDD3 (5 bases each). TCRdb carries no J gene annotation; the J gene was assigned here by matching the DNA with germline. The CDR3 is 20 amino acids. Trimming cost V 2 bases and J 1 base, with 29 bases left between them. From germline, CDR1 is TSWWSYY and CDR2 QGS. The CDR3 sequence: CALGEIIAYLYTGINRPLIF. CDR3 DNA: TGTGCTCTTGGGGAAATAATCGCCTACCTCTATACTGGAATTAACAGACCCCTGATCTTT.

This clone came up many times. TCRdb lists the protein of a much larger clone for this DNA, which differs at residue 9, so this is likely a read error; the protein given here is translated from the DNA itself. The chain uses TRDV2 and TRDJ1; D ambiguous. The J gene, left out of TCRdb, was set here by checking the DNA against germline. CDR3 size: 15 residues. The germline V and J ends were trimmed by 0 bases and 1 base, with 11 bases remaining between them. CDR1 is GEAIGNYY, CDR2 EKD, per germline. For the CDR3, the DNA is TGTGCCTGTGACACCGTATTGAGAGGCACCGATAAACTCATCTTT. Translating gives CACDTVLRGTDKLIF.

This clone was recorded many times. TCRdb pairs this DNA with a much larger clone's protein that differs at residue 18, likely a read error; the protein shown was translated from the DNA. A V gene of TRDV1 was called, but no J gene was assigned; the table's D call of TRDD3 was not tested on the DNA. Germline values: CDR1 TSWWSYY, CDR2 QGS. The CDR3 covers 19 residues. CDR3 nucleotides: TGTGCTTTTGCGATCGGTCTTCCAACTCACTCTGGGTGGTCCGATAAACTCACCTTT. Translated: CAFAIGLPTHSGWSDKLTF.

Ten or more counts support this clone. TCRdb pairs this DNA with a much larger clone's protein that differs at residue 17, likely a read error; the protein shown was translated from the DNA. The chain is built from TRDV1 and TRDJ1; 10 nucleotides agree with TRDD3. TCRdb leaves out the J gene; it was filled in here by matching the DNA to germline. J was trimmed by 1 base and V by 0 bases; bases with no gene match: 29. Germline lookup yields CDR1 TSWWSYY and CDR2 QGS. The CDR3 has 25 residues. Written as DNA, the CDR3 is TGTGCTCTTGGGGAACTTTTGAGAGGAGCTACTTTACTGGGGGATTACCGGGGGTTCACCGATAAACTCATCTTT. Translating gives CALGELLRGATLLGDYRGFTDKLIF.

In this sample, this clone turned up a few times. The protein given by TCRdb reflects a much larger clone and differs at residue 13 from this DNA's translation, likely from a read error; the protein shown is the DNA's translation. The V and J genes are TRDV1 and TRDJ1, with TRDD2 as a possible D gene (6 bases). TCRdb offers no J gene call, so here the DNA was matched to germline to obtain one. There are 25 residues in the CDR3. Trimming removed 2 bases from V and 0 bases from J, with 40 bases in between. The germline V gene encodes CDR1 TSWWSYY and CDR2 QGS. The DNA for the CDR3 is TGTGCTCTTGGGGAAACCCTTCCCAACCTATTAGTGTTTAAGGGATTATGGATGTACACCGATAAACTCATCTTT. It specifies CALGETLPNLLVFKGLWMYTDKLIF.

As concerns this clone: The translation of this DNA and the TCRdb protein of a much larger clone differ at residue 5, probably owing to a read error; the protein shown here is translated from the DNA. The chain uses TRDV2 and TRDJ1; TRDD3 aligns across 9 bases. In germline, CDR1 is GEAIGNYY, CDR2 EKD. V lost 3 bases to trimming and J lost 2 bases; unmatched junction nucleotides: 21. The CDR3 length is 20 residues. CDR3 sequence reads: CACDPEEVRGYEGVTDKLIF. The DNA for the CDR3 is TGTGCCTGTGACCCCGAGGAAGTACGGGGATACGAGGGGGTTACCGATAAACTCATCTTT.

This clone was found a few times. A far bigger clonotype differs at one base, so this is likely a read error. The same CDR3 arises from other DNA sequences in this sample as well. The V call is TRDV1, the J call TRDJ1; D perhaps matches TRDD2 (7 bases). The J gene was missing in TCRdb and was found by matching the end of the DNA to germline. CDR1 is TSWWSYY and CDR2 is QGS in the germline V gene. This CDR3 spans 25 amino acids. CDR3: CALGEPHFLRGSLRWGASYTDKLIF. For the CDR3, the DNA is TGTGCTCTGGGGGAACCTCATTTCCTACGGGGTTCGTTACGCTGGGGAGCCTCCTACACCGATAAACTCATCTTT.

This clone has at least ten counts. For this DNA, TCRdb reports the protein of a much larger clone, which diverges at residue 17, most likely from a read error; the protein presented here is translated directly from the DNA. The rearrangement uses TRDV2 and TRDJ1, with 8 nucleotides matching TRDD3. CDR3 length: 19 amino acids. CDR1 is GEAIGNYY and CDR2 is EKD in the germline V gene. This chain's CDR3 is CACDTVGGIREEKTDKFIF. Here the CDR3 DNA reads TGTGCCTGTGACACCGTAGGAGGGATACGCGAAGAGAAAACCGATAAATTCATCTTT.

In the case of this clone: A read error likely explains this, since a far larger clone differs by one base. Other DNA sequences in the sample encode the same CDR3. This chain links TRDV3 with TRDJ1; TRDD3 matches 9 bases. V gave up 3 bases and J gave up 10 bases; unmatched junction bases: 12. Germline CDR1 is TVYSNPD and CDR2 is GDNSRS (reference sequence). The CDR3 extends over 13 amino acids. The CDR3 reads CAFSRGDTRRLIF. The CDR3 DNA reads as TGTGCCTTCAGTCGGGGGGATACCCGCAGACTCATCTTT. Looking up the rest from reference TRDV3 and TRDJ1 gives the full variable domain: CDKVTQSSPDQTVASGSEVVLLCTYDTVYSNPDLFWYRIRPDYSFQFVFYGDNSRSEGADFTQGRFSVKHILTQKAFHLVISPVRTEDSATYYCAFSRGDTRRLIFGKGTRVTVEP.

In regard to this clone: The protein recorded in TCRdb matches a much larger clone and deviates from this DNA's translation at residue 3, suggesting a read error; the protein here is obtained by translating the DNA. CDR3 in amino acids: CAYDTGEIYWGPTGGSDKLIF. The CDR3 bases are TGTGCCTATGACACCGGAGAGATCTACTGGGGGCCTACGGGGGGTTCCGATAAACTCATCTTT. The V and J genes are TRDV2 and TRDJ1; TRDD3 matches 8 bases. The J gene, absent from TCRdb, was called here by matching the DNA to germline. The germline V gene encodes CDR1 GEAIGNYY and CDR2 EKD. The CDR3 consists of 21 residues.

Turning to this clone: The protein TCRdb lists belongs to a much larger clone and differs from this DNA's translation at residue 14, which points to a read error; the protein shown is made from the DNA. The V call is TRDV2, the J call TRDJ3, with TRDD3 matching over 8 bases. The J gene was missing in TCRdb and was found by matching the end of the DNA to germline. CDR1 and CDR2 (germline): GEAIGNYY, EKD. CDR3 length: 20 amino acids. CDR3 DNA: TGTGCCTGTGACATTTTACTGGGGGTCCCTGGGCCCTGGAACACCCGACAGATGTTTTTC. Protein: CACDILLGVPGPWNTRQMFF.